This TCR beta chain was sequenced in a study of cytomegalovirus exposure and HLA in healthy donors. General observations from the study: In a later analysis, HLA-associated TCR beta chains were more clonally expanded than equally common others.

A note on this clone: Its matching antigen is unknown.

A multiplex PCR was run with 60 Vbeta primers and 13 Jbeta primers. Libraries were prepared by immunoSEQ multiplex PCR; TCRdb keeps only in-frame clonotypes and omits some of them. This sample has about 92,000 clones, with around four fifths found just once. Source material: PBMCs. This receptor was obtained from a woman aged 18-30 years in good health and CMV-seropositive.

The CDR3 DNA reads TGTGCCAGCAGCTTGGGAGCAGTCAATGAAAAACTGTTTTTT. Its translation: CASSLGAVNEKLFF. The chain carries TRBV7-6 and TRBJ1-4; D gene ambiguous. With 3 bases removed from V and 5 bases from J, the gap between germline ends came to 10 bases. The CDR3 totals 14 residues. Germline V gene lookup returns CDR1 SGHVS and CDR2 FNYEAQ.